The 21 T cell receptor beta chains given below trace back to one sample, sequenced in a study of radiation and T cells in renal cell carcinoma. Libraries were prepared by immunoSEQ multiplex PCR; TCRdb keeps only in-frame clonotypes and omits some of them. The sample records approximately 120,000 clones, 81% being singletons. Time point of the sample: blood 2 weeks post-SBRT. Treatment here: 15 Gy SBRT to primary tumor, nephrectomy 4 weeks later. The sequenced sample was blood, obtained from a patient whose treatment included radiotherapy and nephrectomy. The source of these receptors is a man aged 50-59 years with renal cell carcinoma.

CDR3 protein: CRRETGFPHEQFF. CDR3 DNA: TGCAGGAGGGAAACTGGTTTTCCCCATGAGCAGTTCTTC. J is TRBJ2-1 and V is TRBV29-1; tentatively, D is TRBD2 (5 bases). CDR3 length: 13 residues. Germline values: CDR1 SQVTM, CDR2 ANQGSEA.

This sequence joins TRBV2 and TRBJ1-1; a possible D gene is TRBD1 (5 bases). Trimming removed 7 bases from V and 1 base from J, with 13 bases in between. The CDR3 spans 14 residues. Germline CDR1 reads SNHLY; CDR2 reads FYNNEI. The CDR3 DNA sequence: TGTGCCAGCACAATTAGACAGACGAACACTGAAGCTTTCTTT. It specifies CASTIRQTNTEAFF.

This chain links TRBV19 with TRBJ1-5; D gene uncertain. Germline V gene sequence: CDR1 LNHDA, CDR2 SQIVND (reference sequence). V was clipped by 9 bases and J by 2 bases, with 11 bases between them. This CDR3 is built from 13 residues. Here the CDR3 reads CASTGSGNQPQHF. CDR3 in DNA: TGTGCCAGCACCGGGTCGGGCAATCAGCCCCAGCATTTT.

The V and J genes are TRBV29-1 and TRBJ1-1; maybe TRBD1 (5 bases). The CDR3 has 12 amino acids. V lost 7 bases and J 4 bases, leaving 13 bases between the germline ends. The V gene's germline CDR1 is SQVTM and CDR2 ANQGSEA. DNA of the CDR3: TGCAGCGCCCGGGACGGGATCACTGAAGCTTTCTTT. Amino acids: CSARDGITEAFF.

The V gene is TRBV9, the J gene TRBJ2-1; 8 bases agree with TRBD2. CDR3 size: 15 residues. V lost 4 bases, J lost 7 bases, and 10 bases stayed unmatched. CDR1 is SGDLS and CDR2 is YYNGEE in the germline V gene. CDR3 sequence: CASSPRGGVRNEQFF. The CDR3 DNA follows: TGTGCCAGCAGCCCCCGGGGGGGGGTTAGGAATGAGCAGTTCTTC.

The V gene is TRBV9, the J gene TRBJ1-1; D unclear. V was trimmed by 2 bases and J by 4 bases, leaving 12 bases between them. Germline V gene data show CDR1 as SGDLS and CDR2 as YYNGEE. The CDR3 spans 14 residues. DNA for the CDR3: TGTGCCAGCAGCGTTTCTAGGCGAGGCACTGAAGCTTTCTTT. Translated, it gives CASSVSRRGTEAFF.

V and J are TRBV27 and TRBJ1-2; TRBD1 matches 8 bases. The CDR3 runs to 12 residues. Germline V lookup: CDR1 MNHEY, CDR2 SMNVEV (reference sequence). V was clipped by 6 bases and J by 8 bases; unmatched bases: 5. The CDR3: CASRTGAGGYTF. DNA for the CDR3: TGTGCCAGCAGGACAGGGGCGGGGGGCTACACCTTC.

The rearrangement joins TRBV10-1 to TRBJ1-2; D possibly corresponds to TRBD1 (5 bases). The V end lost 2 bases, the J end lost 4 bases, and 8 bases lay between the germline ends. The length of the CDR3 is 13 residues. CDR1 is WNHNN, CDR2 SYGVQD, per germline (reference sequence). The DNA of the CDR3 is TGCGCCAGCAGTGAGGAGACAGCCTATGGCTACACCTTC. Its protein is CASSEETAYGYTF.

The chain employs TRBV28 and TRBJ1-1; D ambiguous. From germline, CDR1 is MDHEN and CDR2 SYDVKM. This CDR3 contains 14 residues. Trimming took 6 bases from V and 3 from J, leaving 14 bases between them. CDR3 bases: TGTGCCAGCAGAATCTATCTAGAGCACACTGAAGCTTTCTTT. Residues: CASRIYLEHTEAFF.

The V gene is TRBV11-2, the J gene TRBJ1-6; tentatively, D is TRBD1 (6 bases). V lost 5 bases to trimming and J lost 10 bases, with 18 bases between them. Germline CDR1 reads SGHAT; CDR2 reads FQNNGV. This CDR3 spans 15 amino acids. CDR3 bases: TGTGCCAGCAGCGCACGGACAGCAGACAGGTCACCCCTCCACTTT. It is translated as CASSARTADRSPLHF.

The chain recombines TRBV6-1 with TRBJ2-5; TRBD2 agrees at 7 bases. There are 15 residues in the CDR3. The V gene's germline CDR1 is MNHNS and CDR2 SASEGT. After removal of 5 bases from V and 9 bases from J, the junction contained 15 bases not matched to a gene. CDR3 loop: CASSPAGEPESAQYF. The CDR3 DNA follows: TGTGCCAGCAGTCCGGCGGGGGAGCCCGAGAGTGCCCAGTACTTC.

The gene calls are TRBV6-6 and TRBJ2-3, with no clear D. Trimming took 6 bases from V and 5 from J, leaving 9 bases between them. There are 12 residues in the CDR3. Germline CDR1 is MNHNY and CDR2 is SVGAGI (reference sequence). The CDR3 region has the DNA TGTGCCAGCAGGGGATCGGGAGATACGCAGTATTTT. It is translated as CASRGSGDTQYF.

V usage is TRBV7-9 and J usage is TRBJ1-1; possibly TRBD1 for D (5 bases). The ends were cut back, 5 bases at V and 4 bases at J, with 17 bases in the middle. This CDR3 contains 15 residues. Germline values: CDR1 SEHNR, CDR2 FQNEAQ (reference sequence). The CDR3, as DNA: TGTGCCAGCAGCACGGTGGGGGGAGTGGGCACTGAAGCTTTCTTT. Its protein product is CASSTVGGVGTEAFF.

The rearrangement uses TRBV18 and TRBJ2-5; the match to TRBD1 covers 7 bases. The germline CDR1 and CDR2 sequences are KGHSH and LQKENI. The CDR3 has 13 amino acids. V gave up 6 bases and J gave up 3 bases; unmatched junction bases: 4. Written as DNA, the CDR3 is TGTGCCAGCTCCCCGGGGACAGAAGAGACCCAGTACTTC. Translation: CASSPGTEETQYF.

As DNA, the CDR3 is TGTGCCAGTAAAAACCGGGACAGGTTTCACGCTGAAGCTTTCTTT. Protein: CASKNRDRFHAEAFF. V gene TRBV6-5 combines with J gene TRBJ1-1, with 8 bases identical to TRBD1. The CDR3 loop spans 15 amino acids. CDR1 is MNHEY, CDR2 SVGAGI, per germline. The trim removed 9 bases at V and 6 bases at J, leaving 15 bases unmatched.

The chain links TRBV7-9 to TRBJ2-7; TRBD1 might be the D (6 bases). Trimming shortened V by 1 base and J by 6 bases, and 13 bases separated the two germline ends. The CDR3 has 14 residues. The V gene's germline CDR1 is SEHNR and CDR2 FQNEAQ (reference sequence). The DNA of the CDR3 is TGTGCCAGCAGCTTAGGACAGGCCACCGGCGAGCAGTACTTC. Translated, it gives CASSLGQATGEQYF.

The chain employs TRBV7-6 and TRBJ1-1, with unresolved D. The CDR3 is 13 residues long. Germline loops: CDR1 SGHVS, CDR2 FNYEAQ. V lost 0 bases, J lost 5 bases, and 7 bases lay in between. The CDR3 loop is CASSLAVGTEAFF. The CDR3 nucleotides read TGTGCCAGCAGCTTAGCGGTCGGGACTGAAGCTTTCTTT. The entire variable domain, with the rest obtained from reference TRBV7-6 and TRBJ1-1, is as follows: GAGVSQSPRYKVTKRGQDVALRCDPISGHVSLYWYRQALGQGPEFLTYFNYEAQQDKSGLPNDRFSAERPEGSISTLTIQRTEQRDSAMYRCASSLAVGTEAFFGQGTRLTVV.

Of note for this clone: This sample includes further DNA sequences coding for the same CDR3. This chain connects TRBV7-2 to TRBJ2-1; 10 bases fit TRBD2. CDR3 length: 15 residues. Losses at the gene ends were 6 bases for V and 1 base for J; bases not matched to a gene: 3. Per the germline V gene, CDR1 is SGHTA and CDR2 is FQGNSA. Here the CDR3 DNA reads TGTGCCAGCAGTCTGGGACTAGCGTCCTACAATGAGCAGTTCTTC. Its protein is CASSLGLASYNEQFF.

This sequence joins TRBV14 and TRBJ2-2; D is unclear. CDR1 is SGHDN and CDR2 is FVKESK in the germline V gene. V shed 0 bases and J shed 4 bases, with 9 bases lying between them. The CDR3 loop spans 15 amino acids. CDR3 residues: CASSQEWGITGELFF. The CDR3 DNA sequence: TGTGCCAGCAGCCAAGAGTGGGGAATCACCGGGGAGCTGTTTTTT.

V gene TRBV2 combines with J gene TRBJ2-1, with 9 positions matching TRBD1. With 9 bases clipped from V and 5 bases from J, the junction kept 14 bases outside the gene matches. This CDR3 comprises 16 residues. Germline lookup yields CDR1 SNHLY and CDR2 FYNNEI. The CDR3 DNA follows: TGTGCCAGGGACAGGGGAAGTGGGAGGGGCCACAATGAGCAGTTCTTC. Translation: CARDRGSGRGHNEQFF.

This clone was observed a single time. The chain carries TRBV27 and TRBJ2-7; 7 nucleotides line up with TRBD1. J lost 0 bases, V lost 6 bases, and 11 bases had no gene match. There are 16 residues in the CDR3. Germline-derived CDR1 and CDR2 are MNHEY and SMNVEV (reference sequence). CDR3 in DNA: TGTGCCAGCAGCCGCAAGGGACAGACAAACTCCTACGAGCAGTACTTC. Translating gives CASSRKGQTNSYEQYF.